The source of this TCR beta chain is a study of post-analysis software for immune sequencing data. Overall study: Disease courses included relapsing-remitting, secondary progressive and progressive-relapsing multiple sclerosis.

Study-level points and caveats: TRBV5-6, TRBV5-1 and TRBV20-1 belonged to a set of about 5 TRBV segments that were more frequent in patients than controls.

V lost 1 base and J lost 2, with 10 bases in between. Germline CDR1 MGHRA, CDR2 YSYEKL. The CDR3 is 15 amino acids. Every TCR beta cDNA library bore unique molecular identifiers. TCRdb re-derived calls from the PCR reads in MiXCR, one entry per CDR3 protein. Among about 820,000 distinct CDR3 sequences listed, roughly 50% were seen once. On this clonotype itself: Antigen specificity is unknown.

The V and J genes are TRBV4-1 and TRBJ2-3; D might be TRBD1 (6 bases). The clonotype originates from a girl between 10 and 17 years old with multiple sclerosis. Material for sequencing was blood. DNA for the CDR3: TGCGCCAGCAGCCAAGTGGGGGCCGACACAGATACGCAGTATTTT. Its translation is CASSQVGADTDTQYF.